Listed here are 3 T cell receptor beta chains from one sample, sequenced in a study of vaccination and CD4 T cells after COVID-19. The antigens for these receptors are not known. The Oncomine TCR Beta short-read assay was what sequenced the DNA obtained from cultured CD4+ T cells. TCRdb redid the calling of the PCR reads with MiXCR, one entry per CDR3 protein. The sample yields about 9,200 distinct CDR3 sequences, roughly a third seen once. Treatment: roughly nine-day PBMC culture with coronavirus spike peptide pools or control peptides (ViraFEST assay). Gathering of the CD4+ T cells, from the unexposed donor, took place before the COVID-19 pandemic (2011-2018). Sequenced sample: CD4+ T cells from blood, cultured in vitro. All receptors come from a human donor in good health.

The rearrangement uses TRBV7-6 and TRBJ2-2; 10 nucleotides line up with TRBD2. The CDR3 contains 16 residues. Germline V gene lookup returns CDR1 SGHVS and CDR2 FNYEAQ. V dropped 5 bases and J dropped 7; count of bases not matched to a gene: 10. The CDR3 is CASSPHASGGDGELFF. CDR3 bases: TGTGCCAGCAGCCCGCATGCTAGCGGGGGTGACGGGGAGCTGTTTTTT.

The chain joins TRBV25-1 to TRBJ2-5; maybe TRBD2 (6 bases). From germline, CDR1 is MGHDK and CDR2 SYGVNS. CDR3 length equals 14 residues. V was clipped by 3 bases and J by 4 bases, with 12 bases between them. CDR3 nucleotide sequence: TGTGCCAGCAGTGACTCCCCCGGGGGAGAGACCCAGTACTTC. It codes for CASSDSPGGETQYF.

The chain recombines TRBV2 with TRBJ2-7; D may correspond to TRBD1 or TRBD2 (5 bases each). The CDR3 length is 13 residues. Germline CDR1 SNHLY, CDR2 FYNNEI. V dropped 6 bases and J dropped 2 bases, with 11 bases sitting between them. CDR3 in DNA: TGTGCCAGCAGCCGGGACGGTGCCTACGAGCAGTACTTC. Translation gives CASSRDGAYEQYF. Full variable domain (rest looked up from reference TRBV2 and TRBJ2-7): EPEVTQTPSHQVTQMGQEVILRCVPISNHLYFYWYRQILGQKVEFLVSFYNNEISEKSEIFDDQFSVERPDGSNFTLKIRSTKLEDSAMYFCASSRDGAYEQYFGPGTRLTVT.